This TCR beta chain was profiled in a study of post-analysis software for immune sequencing data. Study outcomes and limitations: Controls had lower frequencies than patients of five TRBV segments, which included TRBV5-6, TRBV5-1 and TRBV20-1.

Carried by the TCR beta cDNA libraries were unique molecular identifiers. It was from roughly 0.93 to 9.6 million T cells that 530,000 or so cDNA molecules came. TCRdb reanalysed the PCR reads using MiXCR and keeps one entry per CDR3 protein. The sample comprises about 430,000 distinct CDR3 sequences, about 39% of which are singletons, and around 8% rests with the top ten. This CDR3 has 15 amino acids. Germline CDR1 SGHDN, CDR2 FVKESK. Regarding this clonotype: Its specificity is not known. The germline gene is not matched at one end of the junction; a read error may be the cause.

The chain employs TRBV14 and TRBJ2-2, with D perhaps matching TRBD1 (6 bases). The sequenced sample consisted of blood. The TCR comes from a girl aged 2-10 years with multiple sclerosis. Written as DNA, the CDR3 is TGTGCCAGCAGCCAAGATCTTCAGGGGTTCGGGGAACTGTTTTTT. It codes for CASSQDLQGFGELFF.